The source of this T cell receptor (beta chain) is a study of T-cell reconstitution after alpha-beta-depleted transplantation in children. The CDR3 totals 16 residues. The V and J ends lost 0 bases and 2 bases respectively, with 10 bases between them. Germline lookup yields CDR1 LGHNA and CDR2 YNFKEQ. During its preparation, the TCRbeta library received unique molecular identifiers. TCRdb analysed the PCR reads with MiXCR anew, one entry per CDR3 protein. The sample gives around 580,000 distinct CDR3 sequences, 20% to 30% of which show up once; 30% to 45% is in the top ten. The source was PBMCs, collected before TCRalphabeta/CD19-depleted stem cell transplant. The chain combines TRBV4-2 with TRBJ2-2; D is uncertain. The TCR sequence derives from a boy younger than two with Wiskott-Aldrich syndrome, due to receive a stem cell transplant. This CDR3 reads CASSQDASLNTGELFF. The CDR3 region has the DNA TGTGCCAGCAGCCAAGACGCTTCCCTCAACACCGGGGAGCTGTTTTTT.